Described below is a single T cell receptor (beta chain) sequence and its context. Its matching antigen is unknown. The CDR3 has 14 amino acids. Germline CDR1 SNHLY, CDR2 FYNNEI. V was trimmed by 3 bases and J by 5 bases, leaving 13 bases between them. The sample is drawn from a study of T cell repertoires in cytomegalovirus infection. Study background: CMV epitopes, recently identified HLA-C-restricted and well-studied HLA-B-restricted, were used. Matching HLA type and CMV infection were both indicated by public TCR beta signatures. Overall study results and limits: Dominating the ex vivo response were HLA-C-restricted CMV-specific TCR beta clonotypes.

TCRdb reprocessed the reads with MiXCR, giving one entry per CDR3 protein. The table records roughly 700,000 distinct CDR3 sequences, around a third of them present only once. The chain employs TRBV2 and TRBJ1-2; D might be TRBD1 (6 bases). The clonotype originates from a human donor in good health (CMV status not recorded). Some clones in this sample may be carry-over from other donors' samples. The sample consisted of cultured PBMCs, taken from culture after CMV antigen stimulation. For the CDR3, the DNA is TGTGCCAGCAGTGACTTGGTGAGGGGGTATGGCTACACCTTC. Translating gives CASSDLVRGYGYTF. The full variable domain, with the rest looked up from reference TRBV2 and TRBJ1-2, is EPEVTQTPSHQVTQMGQEVILRCVPISNHLYFYWYRQILGQKVEFLVSFYNNEISEKSEIFDDQFSVERPDGSNFTLKIRSTKLEDSAMYFCASSDLVRGYGYTFGSGTRLTVV.